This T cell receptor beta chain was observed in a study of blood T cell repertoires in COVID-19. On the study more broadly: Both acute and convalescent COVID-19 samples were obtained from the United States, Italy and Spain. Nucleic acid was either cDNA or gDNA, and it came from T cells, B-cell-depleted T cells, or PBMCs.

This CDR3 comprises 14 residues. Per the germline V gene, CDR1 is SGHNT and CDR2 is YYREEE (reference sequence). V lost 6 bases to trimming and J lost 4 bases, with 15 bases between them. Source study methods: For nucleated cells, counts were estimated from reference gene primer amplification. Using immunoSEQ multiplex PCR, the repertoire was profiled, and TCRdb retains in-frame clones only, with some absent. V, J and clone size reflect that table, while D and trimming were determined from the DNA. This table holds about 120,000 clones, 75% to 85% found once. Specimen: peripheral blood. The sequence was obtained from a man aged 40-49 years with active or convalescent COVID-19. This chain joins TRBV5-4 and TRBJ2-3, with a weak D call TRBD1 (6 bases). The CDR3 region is CASTNPTGSDTQYF. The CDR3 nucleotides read TGTGCCAGCACCAATCCCACAGGGTCAGATACGCAGTATTTT.